This T cell receptor beta chain was sequenced for a study of OX40 agonist ivuxolimab in advanced cancers. The overall study: Patients were dosed with the agonistic anti-OX40 (CD134) antibody ivuxolimab. Six ivuxolimab dose levels, 0.01 to 10 mg/kg, were given intravenously every 2 weeks. Cancers in dose escalation were hepatocellular, melanoma, renal cell and head and neck.

Generated by immunoSEQ multiplex PCR, the TCRdb table keeps only in-frame clones and is missing some. Seen here are about 89,000 clones, about 82% observed once, and the top ten hold 6.5%. Looked up from germline, CDR1 is MNHEY and CDR2 is SVGAGI. The CDR3 totals 14 residues. Deletions cut 4 bases from V and 3 bases from J, with 9 bases between. This sample comprised CD4+ or CD8+ T cells sorted from blood, obtained in a trial of the OX40 agonist ivuxolimab. This TCR came from an adult with an advanced solid tumor such as melanoma, head and neck, liver or kidney cancer. The chain carries TRBV6-5 and TRBJ1-4, with D possibly being TRBD1 (5 bases). CDR3 sequence: CASSSYRPNEKLFF. Written as DNA, the CDR3 is TGTGCCAGCAGTTCTTACAGGCCTAATGAAAAACTGTTTTTT.